Listed below are T cell receptor beta chains from one sample, sequenced in a study of blood T cell repertoires in COVID-19. Some clones are missing from TCRdb's copy, which holds only in-frame ones; the method was immunoSEQ multiplex PCR. The sample holds approximately 150,000 clones, about 86% seen once. Sequencing used peripheral blood. The receptors come from an elderly woman with acute or convalescent COVID-19. Each CDR3 is given with its conserved first and last residue. D genes are given only for firm matches. Size is omitted from some rows. Given values are once, few, many or a class for expanded clones.

j_call v_call d_call clone_size cdr3_aa cdr3_nt
TRBJ1-1 TRBV5-5 NA NA CASSWDTLNTEAFF TGTGCCAGCAGCTGGGACACCCTGAACACTGAAGCTTTCTTT
TRBJ2-1 TRBV13 NA NA CASSFMTGNEQFF TGTGCCAGCAGCTTCATGACAGGAAATGAGCAGTTCTTC
TRBJ1-1 TRBV7-3 NA NA CASSSSPVNTEAFF TGTGCCAGCAGCTCCTCGCCGGTGAACACTGAAGCTTTCTTT
TRBJ1-2 TRBV5-6 TRBD1 NA CASSLAGQGTIKGYTF TGTGCCAGCAGCTTGGCGGGACAGGGTACCATTAAGGGCTACACCTTC
TRBJ1-2 TRBV2 TRBD1 NA CASRLMGTGGYGYTF TGTGCCAGCAGACTAATGGGAACAGGGGGCTATGGCTACACCTTC
TRBJ2-2 TRBV5-1 NA NA CASSLGTGLSTGELFF TGCGCCAGCAGCTTGGGTACAGGTTTAAGCACCGGGGAGCTGTTTTTT
TRBJ2-3 TRBV6-2/TRBV6-3 TRBD1 NA CASSYSPDRDRTDTQYF TGTGCCAGCAGTTACTCCCCGGACAGGGATCGCACAGATACGCAGTATTTT
TRBJ2-7 TRBV7-2 TRBD2 NA CASSRSGGSTYEQYF TGTGCCAGCAGTCGCAGCGGGGGGAGTACCTACGAGCAGTACTTC
TRBJ1-5 TRBV19 TRBD1 NA CASSTGGGGQPQHF TGTGCCAGTAGTACAGGGGGAGGTGGTCAGCCCCAGCATTTT
TRBJ2-7 TRBV7-2 TRBD2 NA CASSLTGGAKYEQYF TGTGCCAGCAGTCTCACGGGGGGGGCGAAGTACGAGCAGTACTTC
TRBJ1-3 TRBV7-9 NA NA CASSFNAGNTIYF TGTGCCAGCAGCTTTAATGCTGGAAACACCATATATTTT
TRBJ2-7 TRBV29-1 NA once CSVNLGGNEQYF TGCAGCGTGAACCTAGGGGGAAACGAGCAGTACTTC
TRBJ2-2 TRBV3-1/TRBV3-2 NA NA CATSIYASTGELFF TGTGCCACCTCCATCTACGCGAGCACCGGGGAGCTGTTTTTT
TRBJ2-5 TRBV5-4 TRBD2 NA CASSLMAGAQETQYF TGTGCCAGCAGCTTGATGGCGGGAGCGCAAGAGACCCAGTACTTC
TRBJ1-6 TRBV6-5 TRBD1 NA CASRGTGGNSPLHF TGTGCCAGCAGGGGGACAGGGGGTAATTCACCCCTCCACTTT
TRBJ1-5 TRBV11-1 TRBD1 NA CASSRDRNQPQHF TGTGCCAGCAGCCGGGACAGGAATCAGCCCCAGCATTTT
TRBJ2-3 TRBV5-5 TRBD2 NA CASSSGLAGGSDTQYF TGTGCCAGCAGCTCCGGACTAGCGGGAGGGTCAGATACGCAGTATTTT
TRBJ1-2 TRBV5-6 TRBD1 NA CASSLVGQEARGYTF TGTGCCAGCAGCTTGGTAGGACAGGAGGCACGGGGCTACACCTTC
TRBJ2-2 TRBV11-2 NA once CASSGALAFGELFF TGTGCCAGCAGCGGGGCGTTAGCTTTCGGGGAGCTGTTTTTT
TRBJ1-3 TRBV10-3 NA NA CAIRSDRAGNTIYF TGTGCCATCAGATCGGACAGAGCTGGAAACACCATATATTTT
TRBJ2-1 TRBV19 TRBD2 NA CASNLGGVSNEQFF TGTGCCAGTAACCTCGGGGGGGTCAGCAATGAGCAGTTCTTC
TRBJ2-6 TRBV6-6 NA NA CASSPQVRPGANVLTF TGTGCCAGCAGTCCCCAGGTCCGGCCTGGGGCCAACGTCCTGACTTTC
TRBJ2-3 TRBV30 TRBD2 NA CAFHLAGGNTDTQYF TGTGCCTTTCATTTAGCGGGGGGGAACACAGATACGCAGTATTTT
TRBJ2-1 TRBV5-1 TRBD2 few CASSLISGRAVGEQFF TGCGCCAGCAGCTTGATTAGCGGGAGGGCCGTGGGAGAGCAGTTCTTC
TRBJ2-7 TRBV19 TRBD2 NA CASSPLAGGAYEQYF TGTGCCAGTAGTCCTCTAGCGGGGGGTGCCTACGAGCAGTACTTC
TRBJ2-5 TRBV7-2 NA NA CASSSTGTGTQYF TGTGCCAGCAGCTCGACTGGCACAGGGACCCAGTACTTC
TRBJ2-5 TRBV7-2 TRBD2 NA CASSLVPSGTETQYF TGTGCCAGCAGCTTGGTTCCTAGCGGGACGGAGACCCAGTACTTC
TRBJ2-2 TRBV7-9 NA few CASNHEGPGELFF TGTGCCAGCAACCACGAGGGCCCCGGGGAGCTGTTTTTT
TRBJ2-5 TRBV3-1/TRBV3-2 NA once CASSQDEGRQTQYF TGTGCCAGCAGCCAAGATGAGGGAAGGCAGACCCAGTACTTC
TRBJ2-3 TRBV27 TRBD2 NA CASSFRLAGGSIDTQYF TGTGCCAGCAGTTTTCGACTAGCGGGAGGGTCCATAGATACGCAGTATTTT